The clone carrying this TCR beta chain was observed a few times. In the study's own analysis: It was from reference gene primer amplification that nucleated cell counts were estimated. Generated by immunoSEQ multiplex PCR, the TCRdb table keeps only in-frame clones and is missing some. The V and J calls and clone size were taken over from that table, and D and trimming were inferred from the DNA. The table shows about 250,000 clones, with roughly 86% occurring only once. CDR3 length: 14 residues. V gave up 2 bases and J gave up 4 bases, with 12 bases separating them. The germline gives CDR1 MNHEY, CDR2 SMNVEV (reference sequence). These data are taken from a study of blood T cell repertoires in COVID-19. About the study: The analysed material was cDNA or gDNA that came from T cells, B-cell-depleted T cells, or PBMCs.

This TCR was recovered from a woman aged 55-75 years who had recovered from COVID-19. The V gene is TRBV27, the J gene TRBJ2-7; D gene uncertain. The sample consisted of peripheral blood. CDR3 amino acids: CASSLAGMYYEQYF. The DNA of the CDR3 is TGTGCCAGCAGTTTAGCAGGCATGTATTACGAGCAGTACTTC.